Listed below are T cell receptor beta chains from one sample, sequenced in a study of OX40 agonist ivuxolimab in advanced cancers. Profiling relied on immunoSEQ multiplex PCR, and the TCRdb table lists in-frame clones only, not all of them. The sample comprises about 66,000 clones, about 80% of which are singletons, and less than 4.5% rests with the top ten. This material consisted of CD4+ or CD8+ T cells sorted from blood, taken in a trial of the OX40 agonist ivuxolimab. The source of these receptors is an adult with an advanced solid tumor such as melanoma, head and neck, liver or kidney cancer. CDR3s include the opening cysteine and the closing phenylalanine or tryptophan. D genes are given only for firm matches. Size values are once, few and many counts, or a class for expanded clones, and some rows have none.

>TRBJ1-1|NA|TRBV5-6|NA
TGTGCCAGCAGCCCCACGAGGGGGGGAGCATCGTTCATGAACACTGAAGCTTTCTTT
CASSPTRGGASFMNTEAFF
>TRBJ1-5|TRBD1|TRBV6-5|NA
TGTGCCAGCACCAGGGGGGGAAACGATCAGCCCCAGCATTTT
CASTRGGNDQPQHF
>TRBJ2-1|NA|TRBV7-3|NA
TGTGCCAGCAGCTTAAACGGGGACTCCTACAATGAGCAGTTCTTC
CASSLNGDSYNEQFF
>TRBJ1-2|NA|TRBV2|NA
TGTGCCAGCAGTGACGCAGGGACTAACTATGGCTACACCTTC
CASSDAGTNYGYTF
>TRBJ2-1|NA|TRBV19|NA
TGTGCCAGTAGTATAAGGCAGGGGGGGAATGAGCAGTTCTTC
CASSIRQGGNEQFF
>TRBJ2-3|TRBD2|TRBV9|NA
TGTGCCAGCAGCGTAGGGGTAGGGAGGGCCACAGATACGCAGTATTTT
CASSVGVGRATDTQYF
>TRBJ1-1|NA|TRBV6-5|once
TGTGCCAGCAGTAGGCAGGGGACTGAAGCTTTCTTT
CASSRQGTEAFF
>TRBJ1-2|NA|TRBV18|NA
TGTGCCAGCTCACCCGGTCGACGGAGCTATGGCTACACCTTC
CASSPGRRSYGYTF
>TRBJ2-3|NA|TRBV2|NA
TGTGCCAGCAGTAGTGGGGGGTTAGATACGCAGTATTTT
CASSSGGLDTQYF
>TRBJ1-1|TRBD1|TRBV25-1|NA
TGTGCCAGCAGTGAAGGGTTCGGACAGGTAAAGACTGAAGCTTTCTTT
CASSEGFGQVKTEAFF
>TRBJ2-7|NA|TRBV6-6|few
TGTGCCAGCAGTGCAGGACAGTTTAACGAGCAGTACTTC
CASSAGQFNEQYF
>TRBJ2-2|TRBD1|TRBV5-1|once
TGCGCCAGCAGCCATGGGACAGGGGGCCTCACCGGGGAGCTGTTTTTT
CASSHGTGGLTGELFF
>TRBJ2-2|NA|TRBV18|NA
TGTGCCAGCTCACTTCGTGAGGGGGGCACCGGGGAGCTGTTTTTT
CASSLREGGTGELFF
>TRBJ1-2|NA|TRBV27|NA
TGTGCCAGCAGTGCTTCCCTCGGGGACCCGGGAGGCTATGGCTACACCTTC
CASSASLGDPGGYGYTF
>TRBJ1-6|NA|TRBV11-2|NA
TGTGCCAGCAGTCAAGAGGGGGGGTCTTATTCACCCCTCCACTTT
CASSQEGGSYSPLHF
>TRBJ1-2|NA|TRBV7-3|NA
TGTGCCAGCAGCTTAACGGGTCAGGGGATGTCTGGCTACACCTTC
CASSLTGQGMSGYTF
>TRBJ1-2|NA|TRBV18|NA
TGTGCCAGCTCACCAAAGGAGGGCTACACCTTC
CASSPKEGYTF
>TRBJ1-2|NA|TRBV6-1|once
TGTGCCAGCAGTGAATTAGGCAGGGCGAACTATGGCTACACCTTC
CASSELGRANYGYTF
>TRBJ1-1|NA|TRBV5-1|NA
TGCGCCAGCAGTACTACGGGACTGAACACTGAAGCTTTCTTT
CASSTTGLNTEAFF
>TRBJ2-1|TRBD2|TRBV2|NA
TGTGCCAGCACAGCTAGCGGGGGCATAGAGCAGTTCTTC
CASTASGGIEQFF